The present T cell receptor beta chain was sequenced within a study of response to subunit inactivated influenza vaccine. This clonotype has ten or more counts. This CDR3 spans 16 amino acids. Germline CDR1 and CDR2: MNHNS and SASEGT. V shed 7 bases, J shed 4 bases, and the junction held 9 bases outside the gene matches. TCRdb itself ran the RT-PCR reads through MiXCR, one entry per CDR3 protein. The data contain 500,000 to 600,000 distinct CDR3 sequences, about 17% of them singletons. The sequence came from a man aged 50-75 years who received an inactivated influenza vaccine. The rearrangement joins TRBV6-1 to TRBJ2-2; 10 bases agree with TRBD2. Sequencing was performed on CD4+ T cells sorted from PBMCs, taken roughly 24 months after vaccination. The chain's CDR3 is CASNGLAATTTGELFF. CDR3 DNA sequence: TGTGCCAGCAACGGACTAGCGGCCACCACCACCGGGGAGCTGTTTTTT.